These 18 T cell receptor beta chains came from one sample sequenced in a study of blood T cell repertoires in COVID-19. Clones were sequenced by immunoSEQ multiplex PCR, and TCRdb holds only the in-frame ones, with some missing. The sample yields 120,000 to 150,000 clones, around 80% seen once. Sequenced material: peripheral blood. The receptors stem from a man between 60 and 75 years old with acute or convalescent COVID-19.

The gene calls are TRBV23-1 and TRBJ1-5, with 10 bases lining up with TRBD1. TRBV23-1 is an open reading frame whose function is uncertain. Germline trimming cut 4 bases from V and 9 bases from J; bases unmatched to any gene: 21. The length of the CDR3 is 19 residues. CDR3 DNA sequence: TGCGCCAGCAGTCGATCGCCCAACCGGAGGACAGGGGGGGGTTGGCCCCAGCATTTT. Encoded protein: CASSRSPNRRTGGGWPQHF.

The chain recombines TRBV5-1 with TRBJ2-7, with 8 bases matching TRBD2. The CDR3 runs 15 residues. The V and J ends lost 0 bases and 6 bases, in that order; junction bases with no gene match: 8. Germline CDR1 is SGHRS and CDR2 is YFSETQ. CDR3 residues: CASSLEPAGGGEQYF. CDR3 DNA: TGCGCCAGCAGCTTGGAACCGGCGGGAGGTGGCGAGCAGTACTTC.

This chain connects TRBV15 to TRBJ2-7; D possibly corresponds to TRBD2 (5 bases). From germline, CDR1 is LNHNV and CDR2 YYDKDF (reference sequence). The CDR3 loop spans 11 amino acids. Deletions cut 1 base from V and 7 bases from J, with 5 bases between. CDR3 region: CATSRGGEQYF. The CDR3 region has the DNA TGTGCCACCAGCAGAGGAGGGGAGCAGTACTTC.

The J gene is TRBJ2-3, the V gene TRBV4-2, with a tentative D call TRBD1 (6 bases). Trimming pared 0 bases from V and 1 base from J, leaving 14 bases between. CDR1 LGHNA and CDR2 YNFKEQ come from the germline V gene. There are 17 residues in the CDR3. The CDR3 here is CASSQDGARQGTDTQYF. The CDR3, as DNA: TGTGCCAGCAGCCAAGATGGGGCCCGACAGGGCACAGATACGCAGTATTTT.

CDR3: CASSLARDSQETQYF. CDR3 coding DNA: TGCGCCAGCAGCCTGGCCCGGGACAGCCAAGAGACCCAGTACTTC. The chain recombines TRBV5-1 with TRBJ2-5, with 7 bases that match TRBD1. The germline V gene encodes CDR1 SGHRS and CDR2 YFSETQ. V dropped 4 bases and J dropped 1; count of bases not matched to a gene: 7. The CDR3 is made up of 15 amino acids.

The chain links TRBV28 to TRBJ1-1, with 8 positions matching TRBD1. Germline-derived CDR1 and CDR2 are MDHEN and SYDVKM. Unmatched junction bases numbered 8, after V lost 7 bases and J lost 7 bases. This CDR3 is built from 13 residues. The CDR3 here is CASTPGGTGEAFF. CDR3 sequence (DNA): TGTGCCAGCACTCCTGGCGGGACAGGTGAAGCTTTCTTT.

The chain joins TRBV20-1 to TRBJ1-5; unclear D gene. The germline V gene has CDR1 DFQATT and CDR2 SNEGSKA (reference sequence). Between the trimmed V and J ends, which lost 3 bases and 11 bases, there was a span of 11 bases. The CDR3 runs to 11 residues. The DNA of the CDR3 is TGCAGTGCTAGCGATCTTGCGGCCCAGCATTTT. This translates into CSASDLAAQHF.

J is TRBJ2-1 and V is TRBV3-1 (or the pseudogene TRBV3-2); weak D call: TRBD1 (5 bases). Germline-derived CDR1 and CDR2 are LGHDT and YNNKEL (reference sequence). The CDR3 extends over 12 amino acids. V dropped 4 bases and J dropped 12 bases, with 13 bases sitting between them. The CDR3 sequence: CASSLYGQGQFF. In DNA form, the CDR3 reads TGTGCCAGCAGCCTCTATGGGCAGGGGCAGTTCTTC.

V usage is TRBV18 and J usage is TRBJ1-2, with D uncertain. The germline V gene has CDR1 KGHSH and CDR2 LQKENI. The CDR3 totals 16 residues. Trimming pared 3 bases from V and 5 bases from J, leaving 19 bases between. CDR3 loop: CASSPTPEGHSYGYTF. Here the CDR3 DNA reads TGTGCCAGCTCACCGACACCTGAGGGTCACAGTTATGGCTACACCTTC.

The chain uses TRBV5-1 and TRBJ2-3; D might be TRBD1 (5 bases). CDR3 length: 17 residues. Germline lookup yields CDR1 SGHRS and CDR2 YFSETQ. Trimming stripped 3 bases from V and 1 base from J, with 18 bases between. Here the CDR3 DNA reads TGCGCCAGCAGCTCAGGGCTCAACGGGCTTCGCACAGATACGCAGTATTTT. It specifies CASSSGLNGLRTDTQYF.

This clone appeared a few times. The chain is built from TRBV5-4 and TRBJ1-1, with 9 nucleotides matching TRBD1. Trimming at V came to 5 bases and at J to 6 bases, leaving 8 bases not matched to a gene. This CDR3 has 14 amino acids. CDR1 is SGHNT and CDR2 is YYREEE in the germline V gene (reference sequence). CDR3 sequence (DNA): TGTGCCAGCAGTCAGGGGACAGGGCTTTCTGAAGCTTTCTTT. Its protein product is CASSQGTGLSEAFF.

This rearrangement joins TRBV19 to TRBJ2-5; 10 bases agree with TRBD1. The ends lost 3 bases at V and 5 bases at J; junction bases unmatched: 9. Germline assignment: CDR1 LNHDA and CDR2 SQIVND (reference sequence). The CDR3 runs 16 residues. The CDR3 here is CASSIAGTGVWETQYF. The CDR3 DNA sequence: TGTGCCAGTAGTATTGCCGGGACAGGGGTTTGGGAGACCCAGTACTTC.

This chain uses TRBV6-4 with TRBJ2-3; 10 bases agree with TRBD1. Trimming took 6 bases from V and 4 from J; bases not matched to a gene: 7. This CDR3 is built from 15 residues. Per germline, CDR1 MRHNA and CDR2 SNTAGT. The CDR3 DNA reads TGTGCCAGCAGGGCGGACAGGGGGAATTCAGATACGCAGTATTTT. Translated, it gives CASRADRGNSDTQYF.

The CDR3 DNA reads TGCGCCAGCAGCTCCATGACGGGAGACTCTGGAAACACCATATATTTT. Its protein is CASSSMTGDSGNTIYF. V and J are TRBV5-1 and TRBJ1-3; no definite D call. Germline values: CDR1 SGHRS, CDR2 YFSETQ. The CDR3 totals 16 residues. V gave up 3 bases and J gave up 0 bases, with 13 bases separating them.

The chain employs TRBV27 and TRBJ1-6; D unclear. This CDR3 has 15 amino acids. Trimming took off 6 bases at V and 1 base at J, with 10 bases between the two ends. CDR1 and CDR2 (germline): MNHEY, SMNVEV (reference sequence). CDR3: CASSPSSSYNSPLHF. The CDR3 region has the DNA TGTGCCAGCAGCCCCTCTTCGTCCTATAATTCACCCCTCCACTTT.

Concerning this clone: A much larger clone is a single base away; this may be a read error. V gene TRBV27 combines with J gene TRBJ1-5, with a tentative D call TRBD1 (6 bases). The V gene lost 2 bases and the J gene lost 4 bases, with 6 bases spanning the gap. Germline lookup yields CDR1 MNHEY and CDR2 SMNVEV (reference sequence). This CDR3 region has 13 residues. CDR3 coding DNA: TGTGCCAGCAGTTTAACAGGGAATCAGCCCCAGCATTTT. Translation: CASSLTGNQPQHF.

The DNA for the CDR3 is TGTGCCACCAGCAGAGATCATGCGACAGGTTATGGCTACACCTTC. This sequence encodes CATSRDHATGYGYTF. The chain couples TRBV15 to TRBJ1-2; TRBD1 might be the D (6 bases). The V end lost 0 bases, the J end lost 5 bases, and 13 bases lay between the germline ends. This CDR3 spans 15 amino acids. The germline gives CDR1 LNHNV, CDR2 YYDKDF (reference sequence).

The V and J genes are TRBV19 and TRBJ1-1; no reliable D call. This CDR3 has 13 residues. V was shortened by 6 bases and J by 0 bases, with 8 bases between the two germline ends. Per the germline V gene, CDR1 is LNHDA and CDR2 is SQIVND (reference sequence). As DNA, the CDR3 is TGTGCCAGTAGGAGTAGTTTGAACACTGAAGCTTTCTTT. Translation gives CASRSSLNTEAFF.